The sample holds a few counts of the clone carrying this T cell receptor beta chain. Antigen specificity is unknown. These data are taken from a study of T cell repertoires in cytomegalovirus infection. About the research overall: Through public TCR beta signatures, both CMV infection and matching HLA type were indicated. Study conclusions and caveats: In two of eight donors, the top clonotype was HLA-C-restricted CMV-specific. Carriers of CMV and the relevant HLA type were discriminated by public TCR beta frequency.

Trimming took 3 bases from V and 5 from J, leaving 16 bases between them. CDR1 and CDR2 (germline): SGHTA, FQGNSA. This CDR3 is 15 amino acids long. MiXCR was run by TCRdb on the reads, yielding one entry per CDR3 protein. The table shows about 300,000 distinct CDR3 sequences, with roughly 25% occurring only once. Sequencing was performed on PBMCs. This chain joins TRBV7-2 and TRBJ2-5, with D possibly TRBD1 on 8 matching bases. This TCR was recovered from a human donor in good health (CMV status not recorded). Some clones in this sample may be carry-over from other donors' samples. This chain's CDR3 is CASSFRTGRGETQYF. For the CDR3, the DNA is TGTGCCAGCAGCTTCAGGACAGGGAGGGGGGAGACCCAGTACTTC.